This T cell receptor (beta chain) was observed in a study of blood T cell repertoires in COVID-19. About the research overall: COVID-19 samples collected from the United States, Italy and Spain covered acute and convalescent phases. The analysed material was cDNA or gDNA that came from T cells, B-cell-depleted T cells, or PBMCs.

From germline, CDR1 is SGHTA and CDR2 FQGNSA. CDR3 length equals 12 residues. The V end lost 5 bases, the J end lost 7 bases, and 8 bases lay between the germline ends. Per the study methods: Cell counts per sample came from amplifying reference gene primers. Produced via immunoSEQ multiplex PCR; TCRdb's table is partial and in-frame only. V and J calls and clone size are those listed in that table; D and trimming were worked out from the DNA. The data show around 60,000 clones, with 81% seen just once and 28% held by the top ten. This receptor was identified in a woman older than 75 with active or convalescent COVID-19. The sample consisted of peripheral blood. The chain combines TRBV7-2 with TRBJ1-4; unclear D gene. Written as DNA, the CDR3 is TGTGCCAGCAGCCCTTACGGTGAAAAACTGTTTTTT. Amino acids: CASSPYGEKLFF.